Each of the 17 T cell receptor beta chains below was sequenced from the same sample in a study of OX40 agonist ivuxolimab in advanced cancers. Libraries were built with the immunoSEQ multiplex PCR assay. TCRdb retrieved this table from immuneACCESS and kept in-frame rearrangements only. Not all clones are present; in checked studies, unresolved V genes account for under half, and no reason is known for the remainder. This sample lists about 48,000 clones; around 91% were detected once. 12% of the sample belongs to the ten largest clones. The starting material was CD4+ or CD8+ T cells sorted from blood, obtained in a trial of the OX40 agonist ivuxolimab. The receptors stem from an adult with an advanced solid tumor such as melanoma, head and neck, liver or kidney cancer.

The chain has TRBV6-6 and TRBJ2-1; 10 bases are shared with TRBD1. V dropped 4 bases and J dropped 7; count of bases not matched to a gene: 4. Germline-derived CDR1 and CDR2 are MNHNY and SVGAGI (reference sequence). The CDR3 extends over 14 amino acids. The CDR3 region is CASSWDRGMNEQFF. CDR3 DNA sequence: TGTGCCAGCAGTTGGGACAGGGGCATGAATGAGCAGTTCTTC.

This chain links TRBV10-3 with TRBJ2-5, with 7 bases fitting TRBD1. With 0 bases clipped from V and 1 base from J, the junction kept 2 bases outside the gene matches. The CDR3 extends over 15 amino acids. Germline V gene lookup returns CDR1 ENHRY and CDR2 SYGVKD. The CDR3 sequence: CAISESQGVQETQYF. DNA of the CDR3: TGTGCCATCAGTGAGTCTCAGGGGGTCCAAGAGACCCAGTACTTC.

This clone was seen a single time. This chain joins TRBV9 and TRBJ1-1, with D perhaps matching TRBD1 (6 bases). The germline V and J ends were trimmed by 2 bases and 1 base, with 9 bases remaining between them. CDR1 and CDR2 from the germline V gene are SGDLS and YYNGEE. This CDR3 has 14 residues. The CDR3 DNA reads as TGTGCCAGCAGCGTCGACAGGTCGAACACTGAAGCTTTCTTT. Translated: CASSVDRSNTEAFF.

Here the CDR3 DNA reads TGTGCCAGTAGCCGGGACAGTTACAATGAGCAGTTCTTC. Amino acid sequence: CASSRDSYNEQFF. The genes are TRBV19 and TRBJ2-1, with TRBD1 matching over 7 bases. CDR1 and CDR2 from the germline V gene are LNHDA and SQIVND (reference sequence). CDR3 length: 13 residues. V lost 6 bases to trimming and J lost 4 bases; unmatched junction nucleotides: 3.

This chain joins TRBV4-1 and TRBJ2-3; D is uncertain. V lost 4 bases, J lost 2 bases, and 10 bases lay in between. Germline values: CDR1 MGHRA, CDR2 YSYEKL. The CDR3 totals 14 residues. The CDR3 is CASSPAGSTDTQYF. The CDR3 coding sequence is TGCGCCAGCAGCCCCGCAGGATCCACAGATACGCAGTATTTT.

The chain uses TRBV29-1 and TRBJ1-6; D unresolved. Per the germline V gene, CDR1 is SQVTM and CDR2 is ANQGSEA. The V end lost 3 bases, the J end lost 10 bases, and 13 bases lay between the germline ends. CDR3 length: 13 residues. The CDR3 here is CSVDPGEGSPLHF. Here the CDR3 DNA reads TGCAGCGTTGATCCGGGAGAAGGCTCACCCCTCCACTTT.

The genes are TRBV5-5 and TRBJ1-1, with D unclear. CDR3 size: 11 residues. From germline, CDR1 is SGHKS and CDR2 YYEKEE (reference sequence). V was shortened by 2 bases and J by 3 bases, with 2 bases between the two germline ends. CDR3: CASSFYTEAFF. In DNA form, the CDR3 reads TGTGCCAGCAGCTTCTACACTGAAGCTTTCTTT.

This clone was observed once. The V and J genes are TRBV11-2 and TRBJ2-2; no definite D call. V lost 5 bases, J lost 6 bases, and 13 bases lay in between. CDR1 SGHAT and CDR2 FQNNGV come from the germline V gene. This CDR3 region has 14 residues. CDR3 protein: CASSPRSYSGELFF. The CDR3 nucleotides are TGTGCCAGCAGCCCCCGGTCATACTCCGGGGAGCTGTTTTTT.

The gene calls are TRBV19 and TRBJ2-1; D unresolved. This CDR3 has 15 residues. Trimming shortened V by 3 bases and J by 2 bases, and 11 bases separated the two germline ends. The germline gives CDR1 LNHDA, CDR2 SQIVND (reference sequence). In nucleotides, the CDR3 is TGTGCCAGTAGTATCAGTTATCCCACCTACAATGAGCAGTTCTTC. Protein product: CASSISYPTYNEQFF.

The rearrangement uses TRBV5-6 and TRBJ2-7; TRBD2 agrees at 8 bases. The CDR3 runs to 15 residues. Germline loops: CDR1 SGHDT, CDR2 YYEEEE. With 4 bases clipped from V and 2 bases from J, the junction kept 8 bases outside the gene matches. The CDR3 coding sequence is TGTGCCAGCAGCCTTTGGACTAGCACTGCCTACGAGCAGTACTTC. It encodes CASSLWTSTAYEQYF.

The V call is TRBV19, the J call TRBJ2-1; D perhaps matches TRBD2 (6 bases). CDR1 is LNHDA, CDR2 SQIVND, per germline (reference sequence). CDR3 length: 17 amino acids. V dropped 5 bases and J dropped 0 bases, with 17 bases sitting between them. The CDR3 region is CASSPRGAGPSYNEQFF. In DNA, the CDR3 is TGTGCCAGTAGTCCACGGGGAGCGGGCCCCTCCTACAATGAGCAGTTCTTC.

This clone appeared a few times. V gene TRBV25-1 combines with J gene TRBJ2-6; D remains unclear. CDR1 MGHDK and CDR2 SYGVNS come from the germline V gene. The CDR3 runs 14 residues. Trimming shortened V by 3 bases and J by 1 base, and 4 bases separated the two germline ends. The CDR3 protein is CASSESSGANVLTF. The DNA for the CDR3 is TGTGCCAGCAGTGAGAGTTCTGGGGCCAACGTCCTGACTTTC.

This chain connects TRBV5-1 to TRBJ1-3; D is possibly TRBD1 (6 bases). Per germline, CDR1 SGHRS and CDR2 YFSETQ. This CDR3 is built from 15 residues. Trimming took 2 bases from V and 4 from J, leaving 13 bases between them. DNA for the CDR3: TGCGCCAGCAGCTTATCCACAGGGATAGGAAACACCATATATTTT. It codes for CASSLSTGIGNTIYF.

This clone was observed a few times. V usage is TRBV5-6 and J usage is TRBJ1-5; D is undetermined. Trimming took 5 bases from V and 7 from J, leaving 10 bases between them. Germline-derived CDR1 and CDR2 are SGHDT and YYEEEE. The length of the CDR3 is 12 residues. The CDR3 DNA reads TGTGCCAGCAGTTGGGGTTCCCAGCCCCAGCATTTT. It encodes CASSWGSQPQHF.

The chain joins TRBV6-5 to TRBJ1-6; D may be TRBD1 (5 bases). The length of the CDR3 is 16 residues. CDR1 is MNHEY and CDR2 is SVGAGI in the germline V gene. Trimming removed 2 bases at V and 10 bases at J, with 18 bases between. The CDR3 here is CASSYGAIGPISPLHF. CDR3 DNA: TGTGCCAGCAGTTACGGGGCCATCGGGCCAATATCACCCCTCCACTTT.

This chain uses TRBV11-2 with TRBJ2-5, with TRBD1 as a possible D gene (6 bases). This CDR3 has 15 amino acids. The germline V gene has CDR1 SGHAT and CDR2 FQNNGV. Deletions cut 1 base from V and 4 bases from J, with 13 bases between. The CDR3 DNA sequence: TGTGCCAGCAGCTTAGTCTCAGGGGCTCGAGAGACCCAGTACTTC. Translation: CASSLVSGARETQYF.

Written as DNA, the CDR3 is TGTGCCAGCAGCTTAGGCCTGGCCAGCCCCTATGGCTACACCTTC. Translated, it gives CASSLGLASPYGYTF. V and J are TRBV13 and TRBJ1-2; D is unclear. Trimming pared 0 bases from V and 4 bases from J, leaving 12 bases between. Looked up from germline, CDR1 is PRHDT and CDR2 is FYEKMQ (reference sequence). The CDR3 runs 15 residues.